The 26 T cell receptor beta chains listed next were all sequenced from one sample in a study of cytomegalovirus exposure and HLA in healthy donors (TCRdb year 2017). The library was built by means of the immunoSEQ multiplex PCR assay. A mixture of 60 forward primers for TCR Vbeta segments and 13 reverse primers for TCR Jbeta segments was used in the multiplex PCR. TCRdb took over this immuneACCESS table, retaining in-frame rearrangements with V and J assigned. Such tables are incomplete; in checked studies, under half of the missing clones stem from an unresolved V gene, and the remainder is unexplained. This sample comprises about 64,000 clones, roughly 66% of them detected only once. The top ten constitute roughly 3% of the sample. The sample consisted of PBMCs. These receptors all come from a woman aged 45 to 65 in good health and CMV-seronegative.

V gene TRBV4-3 combines with J gene TRBJ2-5; 7 positions agree with TRBD2. The CDR3 contains 18 residues. In germline, CDR1 is LGHNA, CDR2 YSLEER. V lost 0 bases, J lost 3 bases, and 13 bases stayed unmatched. CDR3 loop: CASSQDPWSRTREETQYF. For the CDR3, the DNA is TGCGCCAGCAGCCAAGATCCTTGGTCCAGGACTAGGGAAGAGACCCAGTACTTC.

This clone turned up a few times. The chain uses TRBV7-2 and TRBJ2-3, with a tentative D call TRBD2 (6 bases). The CDR3 runs 17 residues. V was shortened by 0 bases and J by 9 bases, with 22 bases between the two germline ends. Germline V lookup: CDR1 SGHTA, CDR2 FQGNSA. Here the CDR3 reads CASSLARAGRGAGTQYF. CDR3 nucleotide sequence: TGTGCCAGCAGCTTAGCTAGGGCGGGGCGGGGAGCAGGGACGCAGTATTTT.

V is TRBV6-6 and J is TRBJ1-1; D is perhaps TRBD1 (5 bases). Trimming took off 4 bases at V and 4 bases at J, with 13 bases between the two ends. The CDR3 contains 14 residues. Germline CDR1 and CDR2: MNHNY and SVGAGI (reference sequence). The CDR3 sequence is CASSSAGFGTEAFF. CDR3 nucleotide sequence: TGTGCCAGCAGTTCAGCAGGGTTCGGCACTGAAGCTTTCTTT.

The chain links TRBV28 to TRBJ2-1, with 8 bases that match TRBD2. The CDR3 totals 14 residues. V shed 5 bases, J shed 2 bases, and the junction held 2 bases outside the gene matches. Germline-derived CDR1 and CDR2 are MDHEN and SYDVKM. The CDR3 nucleotides read TGTGCCAGCAGTGTAGCGGGGACCTACAATGAGCAGTTCTTC. Its protein product is CASSVAGTYNEQFF. Combining the CDR3 with reference TRBV28 and TRBJ2-1 gives the whole variable domain DVKVTQSSRYLVKRTGEKVFLECVQDMDHENMFWYRQDPGLGLRLIYFSYDVKMKEKGDIPEGYSVSREKKERFSLILESASTNQTSMYLCASSVAGTYNEQFFGPGTRLTVL.

This sequence joins TRBV7-2 and TRBJ1-1, with D maybe TRBD1 (5 bases). Germline V gene data show CDR1 as SGHTA and CDR2 as FQGNSA. The ends were cut back, 1 base at V and 0 bases at J, with 15 bases in the middle. The CDR3 has 17 amino acids. This chain's CDR3 is CASSLVRIDSLNTEAFF. The CDR3 nucleotides are TGTGCCAGCAGCTTAGTCAGGATTGACAGCTTGAACACTGAAGCTTTCTTT.

The chain has TRBV10-3 and TRBJ1-1; 7 bases agree with TRBD1. The CDR3 consists of 15 residues. With V trimmed by 6 bases and J by 1 base, 8 bases remained unmatched. Germline CDR1 ENHRY, CDR2 SYGVKD. The chain's CDR3 is CAISRGGTRNTEAFF. As DNA, the CDR3 is TGTGCCATCAGCCGAGGGGGCACTCGGAACACTGAAGCTTTCTTT.

The rearrangement links TRBV4-2 to TRBJ2-1, with 12 bases that match TRBD1. CDR1 is LGHNA, CDR2 YNFKEQ, per germline. The CDR3 is 16 residues long. V lost 0 bases and J lost 7; bases outside the gene matches: 4. DNA for the CDR3: TGTGCCAGCAGCCAAGATCCGGGACAGGGGGCTAATGAGCAGTTCTTC. Protein: CASSQDPGQGANEQFF.

This clone was observed a handful of times. The J gene is TRBJ1-5, the V gene TRBV5-8; tentative D call: TRBD1 (5 bases). The CDR3 loop spans 15 amino acids. Germline CDR1 SGHTS, CDR2 YDEGEE. Trimming stripped 0 bases from V and 7 bases from J, with 14 bases between. Here the CDR3 DNA reads TGTGCCAGCAGCTTGGGGGTCGGCCGGGGGCAGCCCCAGCATTTT. Protein sequence: CASSLGVGRGQPQHF.

The rearrangement uses TRBV9 and TRBJ2-2, with D perhaps matching TRBD2 (5 bases). The CDR3 is 16 amino acids. Trimming shortened V by 0 bases and J by 4 bases, and 13 bases separated the two germline ends. Per the germline V gene, CDR1 is SGDLS and CDR2 is YYNGEE. The CDR3 region is CASSVADFAGTGELFF. In DNA, the CDR3 is TGTGCCAGCAGCGTAGCGGATTTTGCGGGCACCGGGGAGCTGTTTTTT.

The chain carries TRBV10-2 and TRBJ2-3; D remains unclear. Between the trimmed V and J ends, which lost 7 bases and 10 bases, there was a span of 18 bases. Germline V CDR1 and CDR2: WSHSY, SAAADI. The CDR3 totals 13 residues. This chain's CDR3 is CASTYRLESSQYF. CDR3 bases: TGCGCCAGCACCTACCGACTTGAATCATCGCAGTATTTT.

This clone showed up just a few times. The chain couples TRBV7-9 to TRBJ2-3; 8 bases are shared with TRBD1. J gave up 1 base and V 5 bases, and 8 bases lay outside the gene matches. Germline V gene lookup returns CDR1 SEHNR and CDR2 FQNEAQ (reference sequence). This CDR3 region has 16 residues. CDR3 DNA sequence: TGTGCCAGCAGCATATGGACAGGGATTGGCACAGATACGCAGTATTTT. Translating it yields CASSIWTGIGTDTQYF.

This sequence joins TRBV4-3 and TRBJ1-1; possibly TRBD1 for D (6 bases). The ends were cut back, 2 bases at V and 4 bases at J, with 11 bases in the middle. CDR3 length: 14 amino acids. The germline V gene encodes CDR1 LGHNA and CDR2 YSLEER. The CDR3 DNA sequence: TGCGCCAGCAGCCAAACAGGGAGTGGCACTGAAGCTTTCTTT. Translating it yields CASSQTGSGTEAFF.

This clone came up once. The chain recombines TRBV5-4 with TRBJ2-5, with 10 positions matching TRBD2. V shed 0 bases and J 6 bases; nucleotides not matched to a gene: 5. The V gene's germline CDR1 is SGHNT and CDR2 YYREEE (reference sequence). The CDR3 is 15 residues long. The CDR3 region has the DNA TGTGCCAGCAGCTTGGAGCCTAGCGGGAGACAGACCCAGTACTTC. This gives the protein CASSLEPSGRQTQYF.

This chain joins TRBV18 and TRBJ1-1; tentatively, D is TRBD1 (6 bases). V lost 6 bases, J lost 5 bases, and 19 bases lay in between. Germline CDR1 and CDR2: KGHSH and LQKENI. CDR3 length: 15 amino acids. Written as DNA, the CDR3 is TGTGCCAGCTCCCGCCAACGACAGGATGGAACTGAAGCTTTCTTT. It yields the protein CASSRQRQDGTEAFF. Full variable domain (remainder filled in from reference TRBV18 and TRBJ1-1): NAGVMQNPRHLVRRRGQEARLRCSPMKGHSHVYWYRQLPEEGLKFMVYLQKENIIDESGMPKERFSAEFPKEGPSILRIQQVVRGDSAAYFCASSRQRQDGTEAFFGQGTRLTVV.

This chain connects TRBV19 to TRBJ1-1; D is unclear. Trimming took off 6 bases at V and 4 bases at J, with 6 bases between the two ends. Looked up from germline, CDR1 is LNHDA and CDR2 is SQIVND (reference sequence). The CDR3 is 11 amino acids. CDR3 amino acids: CASRSRTEAFF. Here the CDR3 DNA reads TGTGCCAGTAGATCGCGCACTGAAGCTTTCTTT.

Only one count was recorded for this clone. The rearrangement uses TRBV9 and TRBJ2-7; a weak D match, TRBD2 (6 bases). The CDR3 is made up of 15 amino acids. CDR1 SGDLS and CDR2 YYNGEE come from the germline V gene. V lost 0 bases to trimming and J lost 5 bases, with 15 bases between them. CDR3 protein: CASSVGGDQAHEQYF. The CDR3 region has the DNA TGTGCCAGCAGCGTAGGGGGGGACCAAGCCCACGAGCAGTACTTC.

The chain joins TRBV6-6 to TRBJ2-1; 13 bases align to TRBD2. From germline, CDR1 is MNHNY and CDR2 SVGAGI (reference sequence). The CDR3 contains 13 residues. The J segment lost 8 bases and the V segment lost 9 bases, leaving 4 bases of the junction unmatched. The CDR3: CASTSGRADEQFF. The CDR3 region has the DNA TGTGCCAGTACTAGCGGGAGGGCCGATGAGCAGTTCTTC.

This clone was seen a few times. This chain links TRBV11-1 with TRBJ2-3, with 13 bases that match TRBD2. Germline CDR1 is SGHAT and CDR2 is FQDESV (reference sequence). This CDR3 comprises 16 residues. The ends lost 4 bases at V and 3 bases at J; junction bases unmatched: 4. CDR3 amino acids: CASSWTSGSRTDTQYF. The CDR3 DNA reads as TGTGCCAGCAGCTGGACTAGCGGGAGTCGTACAGATACGCAGTATTTT.

This clone was detected only once. The CDR3 spells CASSPSGQGTEAFF. For the CDR3, the DNA is TGTGCCAGCTCACCATCGGGACAGGGCACTGAAGCTTTCTTT. The gene calls are TRBV18 and TRBJ1-1, with 9 bases lining up with TRBD1. The CDR3 length is 14 residues. V was clipped by 2 bases and J by 4 bases; unmatched bases: 2. Germline lookup yields CDR1 KGHSH and CDR2 LQKENI.

Comments on this clone: The sample carries other DNA sequences with the same CDR3. The rearrangement links TRBV5-1 to TRBJ2-6, with D uncertain. The V and J ends lost 5 bases and 2 bases respectively, with 8 bases between them. Germline loops: CDR1 SGHRS, CDR2 YFSETQ. The CDR3 is made up of 14 amino acids. CDR3 region: CASSLSTGANVLTF. The CDR3 DNA is TGCGCCAGCAGTCTAAGTACTGGGGCCAACGTCCTGACTTTC.

This clone was picked up a small number of times. The V gene is TRBV30, the J gene TRBJ1-2; 11 bases map to TRBD1. V lost 0 bases and J lost 6; bases outside the gene matches: 6. This CDR3 contains 15 residues. Per the germline V gene, CDR1 is GTSNPN and CDR2 is SVGIG (reference sequence). CDR3: CAWSVGTGGGDGYTF. As DNA, the CDR3 is TGTGCCTGGAGTGTTGGGACAGGGGGTGGTGATGGCTACACCTTC.

This chain joins TRBV5-1 and TRBJ2-5; no reliable D call. Deletions cut 3 bases from V and 2 bases from J, with 14 bases between. The CDR3 contains 15 residues. CDR1 SGHRS and CDR2 YFSETQ come from the germline V gene. As DNA, the CDR3 is TGCGCCAGCAGCTATTACATGGCGGAGCAAGAGACCCAGTACTTC. Translated, it gives CASSYYMAEQETQYF.

The rearrangement uses TRBV2 and TRBJ1-5; TRBD1 aligns across 9 bases. The CDR3 loop spans 12 amino acids. In germline, CDR1 is SNHLY, CDR2 FYNNEI. J gave up 9 bases and V 6 bases, and 3 bases lay outside the gene matches. This CDR3 is CASSGTGSPQHF. In DNA form, the CDR3 reads TGTGCCAGCAGCGGGACAGGGTCGCCCCAGCATTTT.

The chain joins TRBV29-1 to TRBJ1-1, with unresolved D. The CDR3 runs to 14 residues. The V gene lost 6 bases and the J gene lost 5 bases, with 19 bases spanning the gap. Germline CDR1 reads SQVTM; CDR2 reads ANQGSEA. The chain's CDR3 is CSVAPGGGGTEAFF. In nucleotides, the CDR3 is TGCAGCGTCGCCCCGGGTGGAGGCGGTACTGAAGCTTTCTTT.

This clone was seen only a few times. The chain joins TRBV29-1 to TRBJ1-2, with 12 bases identical to TRBD1. V lost 4 bases, J lost 3 bases, and 9 bases stayed unmatched. Germline V lookup: CDR1 SQVTM, CDR2 ANQGSEA. The CDR3 runs 16 residues. CDR3 sequence: CSVGWGTGGLDYGYTF. In DNA form, the CDR3 reads TGCAGCGTTGGTTGGGGGACAGGGGGCCTTGACTATGGCTACACCTTC.

This clone was counted between two and nine times. This chain connects TRBV1 to TRBJ2-7; the table's D call, TRBD1, has no DNA check behind it. TRBV1 is noted as a pseudogene. The CDR3 has 11 residues. The CDR3, as DNA: TGCACCAGCCCCCTAGGGGACGAGCAGTACTTC. Translating gives CTSPLGDEQYF.